The present entry profiles one TCR beta chain with its context. The antigen remains unidentified. This record comes from a study of OX40 agonist ivuxolimab in advanced cancers. Study-level results: There was clonal expansion of CD4+ and CD8+ blood T cells by week 6 at 0.1 to 3.0 mg/kg.

Here immunoSEQ multiplex PCR was the method, and the copy in TCRdb shows in-frame clones only, minus some. The table includes some 74,000 clones, 94% detected once. CDR1 is SGHVS and CDR2 is FNYEAQ in the germline V gene. The CDR3 is 12 residues long. Trimming stripped 6 bases from V and 4 bases from J, with 9 bases between. This sequence joins TRBV7-6 and TRBJ1-1, with D perhaps matching TRBD1 (5 bases). This sequence originates from an adult with an advanced solid tumor such as melanoma, head and neck, liver or kidney cancer. The sequences come from CD4+ or CD8+ T cells sorted from blood, collected in a trial of the OX40 agonist ivuxolimab. This chain's CDR3 is CASRGVSTEAFF. For the CDR3, the DNA is TGTGCCAGCAGGGGGGTAAGCACTGAAGCTTTCTTT.